This T cell receptor (beta chain) was sequenced during a study of blood T cell repertoires in COVID-19. On the study more broadly: PBMCs, B-cell-depleted T cells, or T cells were the source of the cDNA or gDNA that made up the material.

Original methodology: Estimation of nucleated cell counts was performed using reference gene primer amplification. The assay was immunoSEQ multiplex PCR, and TCRdb's table has in-frame clones only and misses some. V and J calls and clone size follow that table, whereas D and trimming were derived from the DNA. The sample consists of roughly 250,000 clones, around four fifths of them appearing once. Germline V gene data show CDR1 as SGHRS and CDR2 as YFSETQ. The length of the CDR3 is 18 residues. With 4 bases clipped from V and 0 bases from J, the junction kept 7 bases outside the gene matches. The gene calls are TRBV5-1 and TRBJ2-1; 13 bases line up with TRBD2. The source material was peripheral blood. The TCR originated in a woman aged 55-70 years with active or convalescent COVID-19. The CDR3 nucleotides are TGCGCCAGCAGCCCGGGACTAGCGGGGACTAGCTCCTACAATGAGCAGTTCTTC. Translation gives CASSPGLAGTSSYNEQFF.